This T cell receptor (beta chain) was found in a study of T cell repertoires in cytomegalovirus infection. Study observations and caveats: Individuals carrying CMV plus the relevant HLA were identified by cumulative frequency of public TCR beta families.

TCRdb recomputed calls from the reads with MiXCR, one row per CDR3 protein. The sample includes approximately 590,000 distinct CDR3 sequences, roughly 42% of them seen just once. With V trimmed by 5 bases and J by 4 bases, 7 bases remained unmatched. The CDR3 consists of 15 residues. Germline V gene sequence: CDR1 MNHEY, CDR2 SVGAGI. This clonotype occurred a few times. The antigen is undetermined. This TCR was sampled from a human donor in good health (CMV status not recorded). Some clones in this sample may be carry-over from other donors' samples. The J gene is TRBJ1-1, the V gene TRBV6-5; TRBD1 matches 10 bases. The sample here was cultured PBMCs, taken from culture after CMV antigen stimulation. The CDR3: CASSRGQGVGTEAFF. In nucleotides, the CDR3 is TGTGCCAGCAGTCGCGGACAGGGGGTAGGCACTGAAGCTTTCTTT.